This T cell receptor beta chain was captured in a study of cytomegalovirus exposure and HLA in healthy donors. CDR3 length: 15 residues. Germline values: CDR1 SGHRS, CDR2 YFSETQ. The junction had 6 bases not matched to a gene; V was cut back by 2 bases and J by 5 bases. This PCR relied on a set of 60 Vbeta primers and 13 Jbeta primers. Some clones are missing from TCRdb's copy, which holds only in-frame ones; the method was immunoSEQ multiplex PCR. The sample has fewer than 150,000 clones, about 76% seen once. Findings and limits, study-wide: TCR beta V- and J-gene trimming was later associated with a missense DCLRE1C variant.

Concerning this clone: Its antigen is currently unknown.

The source is a man aged 18 to 29 in good health and CMV-seronegative. The sequenced sample was PBMCs. The chain employs TRBV5-1 and TRBJ1-2, with 10 bases fitting TRBD1. Written as DNA, the CDR3 is TGCGCCAGCAGCTTCGCCGGGACAGGGGCTTATGGCTACACCTTC. Translating it yields CASSFAGTGAYGYTF.